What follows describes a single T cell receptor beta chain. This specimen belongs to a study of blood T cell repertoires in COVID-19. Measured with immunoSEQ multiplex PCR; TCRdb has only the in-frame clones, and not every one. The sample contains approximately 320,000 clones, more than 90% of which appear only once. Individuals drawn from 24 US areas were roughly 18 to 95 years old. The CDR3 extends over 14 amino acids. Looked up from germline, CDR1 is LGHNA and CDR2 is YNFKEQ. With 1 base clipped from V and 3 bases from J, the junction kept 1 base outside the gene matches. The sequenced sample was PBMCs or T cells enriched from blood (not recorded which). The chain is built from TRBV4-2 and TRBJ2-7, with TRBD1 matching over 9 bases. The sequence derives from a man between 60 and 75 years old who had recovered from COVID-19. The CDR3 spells CASSQAGQGYEQYF. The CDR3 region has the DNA TGTGCCAGCAGCCAAGCGGGACAGGGCTACGAGCAGTACTTC.